This T cell receptor (beta chain) emerged from a study of human T cells and chemical hapten exposure. Described time point: pre-sensitization, week 0. Documented treatment: therapeutic diphenylcyclopropenone sensitization with weekly scalp DPC. TCRdb analysed the RACE reads with MiXCR anew, one entry per CDR3 protein. The table lists tens of thousands of distinct CDR3 sequences, 12% of them singletons. V shed 2 bases and J 3 bases; nucleotides not matched to a gene: 15. The CDR3 extends over 19 amino acids. CDR1 is SGHAT, CDR2 FQNNGV, per germline. This clonotype appeared many times. This receptor was taken from a woman under 40 with alopecia areata. Some clones in this sample may be carry-over from other donors' samples. V gene TRBV11-2 combines with J gene TRBJ2-1, with 8 bases that match TRBD2. The sequencing here drew on whole blood, taken in connection with sensitization to the hapten diphenylcyclopropenone (DPC). The CDR3 reads CASSLLLRSAGDGYNEQFF. CDR3 DNA: TGTGCCAGCAGCTTACTCCTGAGGTCAGCGGGAGATGGCTACAATGAGCAGTTCTTC.